Included here is one T cell receptor beta chain sequence, with context. The sample belongs to a study of regulatory T cells in long-lasting Graves disease. Indicated time point: newly diagnosed GD, antithyroid drugs for less than 3 months. Construction of the TCR library relied on RNA isolated from PBMCs. Investigators prepared the TCR beta libraries by applying iRepertoire HTBI primers and Arm-PCR of CDR3 regions. TCRdb redid the calling of the multiplex PCR reads with MiXCR, one entry per CDR3 protein. The sample has approximately 390,000 distinct CDR3 sequences; about a sixth are singletons. V was trimmed by 2 bases and J by 8 bases, leaving 12 bases between them. CDR3 length equals 13 residues. Germline V gene sequence: CDR1 KGHSH, CDR2 LQKENI. The same sample was also studied in work on T cells in Graves' hyperthyroidism and ophthalmopathy. That report notes: Peripheral blood also featured most of the thyroid clonotypes expanded above 0.001.

The input for sequencing was peripheral blood mononuclear cells (PBMCs), taken at new diagnosis, from a patient treated with antithyroid drugs. V is TRBV18 and J is TRBJ1-2, with D unresolved. The TCR comes from a woman between 18 and 29 years old with Graves disease. CDR3 in DNA: TGTGCCAGCTCACCATCAGGCGGTAGGGGCTACACCTTC. Translated, it gives CASSPSGGRGYTF.